The 9 T cell receptor beta chains listed next were all sequenced from one sample in a study of spatial heterogeneity in lung cancer. Noted time point: sample taken at primary tumor resection. TCRdb ran MiXCR on the 5' RACE reads and lists one entry per CDR3 protein. The sample includes some 9,600 distinct CDR3 sequences, less than 7% of them seen just once. The source was normal lung tissue next to the tumor, collected at surgery. The receptors come from a male donor with early-stage non-small cell lung cancer.

This clonotype is labeled as medium-sized. The chain employs TRBV5-1 and TRBJ1-5, with D unclear. V lost 0 bases and J 1 base, leaving 11 bases between the germline ends. The CDR3 is made up of 16 amino acids. Per the germline V gene, CDR1 is SGHRS and CDR2 is YFSETQ. CDR3 region: CASSLGSLGSNQPQHF. For the CDR3, the DNA is TGCGCCAGCAGCTTGGGCTCTTTAGGGAGCAATCAGCCCCAGCATTTT.

This clonotype showed up many times. The genes are TRBV10-3 and TRBJ2-5, with 9 bases fitting TRBD2. The CDR3 totals 15 residues. Trimming took 4 bases from V and 4 from J; bases not matched to a gene: 7. CDR1 and CDR2 (germline): ENHRY, SYGVKD. The DNA of the CDR3 is TGTGCCATCAGTGCCGCGGGGGGGCCAGGAGAGACCCAGTACTTC. Translating it yields CAISAAGGPGETQYF.

This clonotype has a count of ten or more. The gene calls are TRBV10-3 and TRBJ2-1; D is possibly TRBD1 or TRBD2 (6 bases each). V lost 0 bases and J lost 7, with 16 bases in between. Germline assignment: CDR1 ENHRY and CDR2 SYGVKD. The CDR3 is made up of 16 amino acids. The CDR3: CAISESGGRRENEQFF. The CDR3 DNA is TGTGCCATCAGTGAGTCTGGGGGGCGCAGAGAAAATGAGCAGTTCTTC.

Many counts were recorded for this clonotype. V gene TRBV20-1 combines with J gene TRBJ2-1; 11 bases match TRBD2. This CDR3 has 15 residues. CDR1 is DFQATT, CDR2 SNEGSKA, per germline (reference sequence). Trimming removed 0 bases from V and 9 bases from J; junction bases left unmatched: 7. This CDR3 reads CSARDPLAGGIEQFF. The CDR3 DNA is TGCAGTGCTAGAGATCCCCTAGCGGGAGGAATTGAGCAGTTCTTC.

This clonotype was counted at least ten times. The chain employs TRBV6-5 and TRBJ1-1, with TRBD1 matching over 7 bases. Germline CDR1 and CDR2: MNHEY and SVGAGI. This CDR3 comprises 15 residues. With 8 bases clipped from V and 5 bases from J, the junction kept 14 bases outside the gene matches. The CDR3 sequence: CASGAGRGQLTEAFF. CDR3 DNA: TGTGCCAGCGGTGCGGGGAGGGGGCAATTAACTGAAGCTTTCTTT.

The sample holds many counts of this clonotype. The J gene is TRBJ1-1, the V gene TRBV29-1; D is ambiguous. This CDR3 comprises 13 residues. The V gene's germline CDR1 is SQVTM and CDR2 ANQGSEA. Trimming shortened V by 5 bases and J by 0 bases, and 10 bases separated the two germline ends. CDR3 bases: TGCAGCGTTTGGGGATCTATGAACACTGAAGCTTTCTTT. The encoded protein is CSVWGSMNTEAFF.

The sample holds many counts of this clonotype. This chain uses TRBV12-3 or TRBV12-4 with TRBJ2-3; 8 bases align to TRBD2. CDR3 length equals 18 residues. The V gene end was trimmed by 5 bases and the J gene end by 2 bases; junction bases not matched to a gene: 15. The CDR3 nucleotides read TGTGCCAGCAGTCCCTCAGCGGGAGCCCTATCTACCACAGATACGCAGTATTTT. Translating gives CASSPSAGALSTTDTQYF.

This clonotype has a count of ten or more. The chain couples TRBV6-1 to TRBJ2-3; 10 positions agree with TRBD2. Germline assignment: CDR1 MNHNS and CDR2 SASEGT. Trimming at V came to 9 bases and at J to 5 bases, leaving 14 bases not matched to a gene. The CDR3 has 16 residues. DNA of the CDR3: TGTGCCAGTGGACTGGACGAGCGGGGGGGAGGAGATACGCAGTATTTT. It yields the protein CASGLDERGGGDTQYF.

This clonotype has at least ten counts. The genes are TRBV6-5 and TRBJ1-1; D is undetermined. The CDR3 sequence is 13 residues long. Between the trimmed V and J ends, which lost 6 bases and 2 bases, there was a span of 10 bases. Germline assignment: CDR1 MNHEY and CDR2 SVGAGI. CDR3 amino acids: CASRNPRNTEAFF. The CDR3 DNA is TGTGCCAGCAGAAACCCGAGAAACACTGAAGCTTTCTTT.